Presented here are 8 T cell receptor beta chains from one specimen sequenced in a study of blood T cells in healthy people across ages. PCR was performed a second time for about 7 to 11 cycles using a sample-barcoded 5' primer and a J-beta primer mix. TCRdb re-derived calls from the 5' RACE reads in MiXCR, one entry per CDR3 protein. The repertoire consists of over 600,000 distinct CDR3 sequences, with 56% occurring once and the leading ten covering 20% to 30%. Sequencing was carried out using blood. Receptors were obtained from a middle-aged man in good health.

This clonotype showed up just a few times. V usage is TRBV7-3 and J usage is TRBJ2-3; no clear D gene. Germline CDR1 reads SGHTA; CDR2 reads FQGTGA. Trimming stripped 5 bases from V and 0 bases from J, with 12 bases between. The length of the CDR3 is 15 residues. CDR3: CASSRGSTSTDTQYF. CDR3 coding DNA: TGTGCCAGCAGCCGCGGTTCGACCAGCACAGATACGCAGTATTTT.

To note about this clonotype: As the CDR3 is not closed by the conserved phenylalanine or tryptophan, this likely results from a read error. The chain links TRBV29-1 to TRBJ2-7; TRBD1 matches at 7 bases. J was trimmed by 2 bases and V by 6 bases; bases with no gene match: 10. Germline lookup yields CDR1 SQVTM and CDR2 ANQGSEA. The CDR3 sequence is 14 residues long. The CDR3: CSVPIQTGTYEQYL. The CDR3 region has the DNA TGCAGCGTCCCTATCCAGACAGGGACCTACGAGCAGTACCTC.

This clonotype came up a few times. The rearrangement links TRBV7-6 to TRBJ1-4; TRBD1 aligns across 7 bases. Per the germline V gene, CDR1 is SGHVS and CDR2 is FNYEAQ. V shed 5 bases, J shed 4 bases, and the junction held 7 bases outside the gene matches. The CDR3 totals 15 residues. Here the CDR3 reads CASSPMGQFNEKLFF. In nucleotides, the CDR3 is TGTGCCAGCAGCCCAATGGGACAGTTTAATGAAAAACTGTTTTTT.

This chain uses TRBV6-6 with TRBJ2-7; TRBD1 aligns across 8 bases. This CDR3 spans 15 amino acids. Germline CDR1 and CDR2: MNHNY and SVGAGI (reference sequence). V shed 6 bases, J shed 4 bases, and the junction held 11 bases outside the gene matches. The CDR3 sequence is CASSQTGTGGYEQYF. Written as DNA, the CDR3 is TGTGCCAGCAGCCAAACCGGGACAGGAGGTTACGAGCAGTACTTC.

The V and J genes are TRBV7-2 and TRBJ2-1; D uncertain. CDR1 SGHTA and CDR2 FQGNSA come from the germline V gene. Between the trimmed V and J ends, which lost 5 bases and 5 bases, there was a span of 10 bases. CDR3 length: 13 amino acids. CDR3 sequence (DNA): TGTGCCAGCAGCCCGCCGCCCCACAATGAGCAGTTCTTC. It yields the protein CASSPPPHNEQFF.

This clonotype was seen only once. V gene TRBV20-1 combines with J gene TRBJ2-2; 12 bases agree with TRBD2. This CDR3 contains 17 residues. V trimming: 0 bases; J trimming: 1 base; junction bases outside the gene matches: 3. Germline CDR1 DFQATT, CDR2 SNEGSKA (reference sequence). CDR3 in DNA: TGCAGTGCTAGAGATTCTAGCGGGGGGGAGAACACCGGGGAGCTGTTTTTT. It specifies CSARDSSGGENTGELFF.

The J gene is TRBJ1-4, the V gene TRBV4-3; D call uncertain. The CDR3 has 15 residues. The germline gives CDR1 LGHNA, CDR2 YSLEER. The V gene lost 0 bases and the J gene lost 7 bases, with 12 bases spanning the gap. CDR3: CASSQEGRAGEKLFF. The CDR3 DNA follows: TGCGCCAGCAGCCAAGAAGGGCGGGCTGGTGAAAAACTGTTTTTT.

The genes are TRBV27 and TRBJ2-3; D perhaps matches TRBD1 (6 bases). The ends were cut back, 6 bases at V and 7 bases at J, with 17 bases in the middle. Germline V gene lookup returns CDR1 MNHEY and CDR2 SMNVEV (reference sequence). The CDR3 length is 14 residues. Here the CDR3 reads CASSPTRGINTQYF. The CDR3 nucleotides are TGTGCCAGCAGCCCCACCAGGGGCATCAATACGCAGTATTTT.